The present T cell receptor beta chain was sequenced within a study of breast tumors, draining lymph nodes, adjacent tissues. On this clonotype: The antigen is undetermined.

Samples came from axillary lymph nodes draining the breast cancer. Study conclusions and caveats: The data were judged consistent with most tumor T cells coming from lymph node and expanding in tumor. The lymph node origin of tumor T cells was framed as consistent with a hypothesis, not demonstrated.

MiXCR, applied by TCRdb to the multiplex PCR reads, yields one record per CDR3 protein. This table has over 130,000 distinct CDR3 sequences, about 33% appearing once. The germline gives CDR1 MNHEY, CDR2 SVGAGI. Trimming shortened V by 5 bases and J by 2 bases, and 10 bases separated the two germline ends. This CDR3 has 15 amino acids. The chain recombines TRBV6-5 with TRBJ1-6; possibly TRBD1 for D (5 bases). Sequenced: axillary lymph node tissue. The clonotype originates from a female donor with breast cancer. Some clones in this sample may be carry-over from other donors' samples. Here the CDR3 reads CASSPRGTYNSPLHF. CDR3 DNA: TGTGCCAGCAGTCCACGGGGGACCTATAATTCACCCCTCCACTTT.